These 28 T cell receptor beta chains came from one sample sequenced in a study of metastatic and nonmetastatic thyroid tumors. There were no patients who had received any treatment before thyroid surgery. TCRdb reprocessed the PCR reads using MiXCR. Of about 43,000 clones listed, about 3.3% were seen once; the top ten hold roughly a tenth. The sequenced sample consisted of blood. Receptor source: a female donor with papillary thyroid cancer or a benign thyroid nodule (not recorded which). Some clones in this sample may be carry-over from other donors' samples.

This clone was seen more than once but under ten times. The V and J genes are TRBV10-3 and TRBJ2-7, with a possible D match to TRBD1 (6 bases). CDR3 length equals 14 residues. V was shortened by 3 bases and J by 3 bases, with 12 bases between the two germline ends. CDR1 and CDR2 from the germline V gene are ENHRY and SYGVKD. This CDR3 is CAISERVDSYEQYF. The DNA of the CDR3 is TGTGCCATCAGTGAAAGAGTGGACAGCTACGAGCAGTACTTC.

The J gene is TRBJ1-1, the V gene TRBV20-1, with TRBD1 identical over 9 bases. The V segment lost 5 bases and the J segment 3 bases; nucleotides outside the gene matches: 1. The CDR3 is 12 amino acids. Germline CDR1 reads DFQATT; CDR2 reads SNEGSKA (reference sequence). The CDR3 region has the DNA TGCAGTGCTCGACAGGGGGACACTGAAGCTTTCTTT. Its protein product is CSARQGDTEAFF.

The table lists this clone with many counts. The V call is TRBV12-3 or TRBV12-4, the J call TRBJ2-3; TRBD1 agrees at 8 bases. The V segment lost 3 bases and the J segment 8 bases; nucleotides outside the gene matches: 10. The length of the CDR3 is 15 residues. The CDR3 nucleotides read TGTGCCAGCAGTTTGATGTCAGGGGGCTCGGGTACGCAGTATTTT. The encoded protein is CASSLMSGGSGTQYF.

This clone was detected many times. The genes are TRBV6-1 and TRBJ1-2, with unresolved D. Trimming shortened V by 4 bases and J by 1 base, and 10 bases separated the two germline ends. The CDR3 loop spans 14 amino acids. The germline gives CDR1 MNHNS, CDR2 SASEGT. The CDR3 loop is CASSGRRNNYGYTF. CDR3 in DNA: TGTGCCAGCAGTGGAAGACGGAATAACTATGGCTACACCTTC.

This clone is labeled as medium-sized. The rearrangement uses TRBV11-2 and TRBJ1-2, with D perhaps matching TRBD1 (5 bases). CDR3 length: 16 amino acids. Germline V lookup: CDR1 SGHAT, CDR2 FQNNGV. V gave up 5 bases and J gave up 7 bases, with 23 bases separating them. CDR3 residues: CASSAYAGQGEFGYTF. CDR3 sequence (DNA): TGTGCCAGCAGCGCCTACGCGGGGCAGGGCGAGTTTGGCTACACCTTC.

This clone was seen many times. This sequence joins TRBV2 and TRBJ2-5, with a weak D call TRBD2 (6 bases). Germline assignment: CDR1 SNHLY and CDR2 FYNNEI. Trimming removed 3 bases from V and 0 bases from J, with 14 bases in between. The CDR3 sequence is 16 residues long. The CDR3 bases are TGTGCCAGCAGTGATGGTAGCGGCGATTACCAAGAGACCCAGTACTTC. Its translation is CASSDGSGDYQETQYF.

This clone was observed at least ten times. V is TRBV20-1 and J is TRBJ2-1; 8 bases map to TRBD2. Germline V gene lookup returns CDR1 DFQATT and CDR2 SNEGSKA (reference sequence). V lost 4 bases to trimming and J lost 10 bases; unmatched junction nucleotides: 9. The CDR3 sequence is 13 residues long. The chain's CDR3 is CSAIPGGVLEQFF. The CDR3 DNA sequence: TGCAGTGCTATTCCCGGGGGGGTGTTGGAGCAGTTCTTC.

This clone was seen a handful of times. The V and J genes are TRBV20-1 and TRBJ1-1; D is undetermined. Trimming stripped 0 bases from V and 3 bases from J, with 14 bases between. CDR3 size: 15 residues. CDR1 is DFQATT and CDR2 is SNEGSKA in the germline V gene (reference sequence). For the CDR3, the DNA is TGCAGTGCTAGAGATTTGGATGGGATCGACACTGAAGCTTTCTTT. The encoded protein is CSARDLDGIDTEAFF.

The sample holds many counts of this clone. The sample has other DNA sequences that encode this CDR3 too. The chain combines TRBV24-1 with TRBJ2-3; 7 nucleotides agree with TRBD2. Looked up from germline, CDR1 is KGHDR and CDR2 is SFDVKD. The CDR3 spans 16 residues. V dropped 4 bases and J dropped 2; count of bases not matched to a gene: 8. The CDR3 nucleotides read TGTGCCACCAGTGACCGCGGGAGTGGGGACACAGATACGCAGTATTTT. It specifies CATSDRGSGDTDTQYF.

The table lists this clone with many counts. CDR3 region: CASSLEGDNSPLHF. The CDR3 nucleotides are TGTGCCAGCAGCTTGGAGGGGGATAATTCACCCCTCCACTTT. The chain employs TRBV5-6 and TRBJ1-6, with a possible D match to TRBD1 (6 bases). CDR1 is SGHDT and CDR2 is YYEEEE in the germline V gene. Deletions cut 0 bases from V and 5 bases from J, with 6 bases between. CDR3 length: 14 residues.

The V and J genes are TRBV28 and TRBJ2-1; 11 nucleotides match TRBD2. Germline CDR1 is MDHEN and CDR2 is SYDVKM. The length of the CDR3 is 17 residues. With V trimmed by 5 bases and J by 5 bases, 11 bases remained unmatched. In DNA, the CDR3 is TGTGCCAGCAGTGGCCGGGCTAGCGGGAGGCCAGACAATGAGCAGTTCTTC. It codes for CASSGRASGRPDNEQFF.

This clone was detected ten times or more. CDR3 region: CASSGTGQGEKLFF. CDR3 in DNA: TGTGCCAGCAGTGGGACAGGGCAAGGGGAAAAACTGTTTTTT. The rearrangement uses TRBV12-3 or TRBV12-4 and TRBJ1-4, with TRBD1 identical over 9 bases. The CDR3 totals 14 residues. The ends lost 5 bases at V and 8 bases at J; junction bases unmatched: 6.

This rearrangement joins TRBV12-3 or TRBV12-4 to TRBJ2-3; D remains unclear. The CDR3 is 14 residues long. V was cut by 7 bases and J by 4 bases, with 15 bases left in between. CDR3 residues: CASKMSFWADTQYF. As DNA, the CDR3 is TGTGCCAGCAAAATGTCATTCTGGGCAGATACGCAGTATTTT.

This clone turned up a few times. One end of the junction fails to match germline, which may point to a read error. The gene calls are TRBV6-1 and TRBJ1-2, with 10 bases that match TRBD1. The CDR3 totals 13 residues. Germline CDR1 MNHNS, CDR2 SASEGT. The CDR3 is CASSRDRGYGYTF. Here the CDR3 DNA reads TGCGCCAGCAGTCGGGACAGGGGCTATGGCTACACCTTC.

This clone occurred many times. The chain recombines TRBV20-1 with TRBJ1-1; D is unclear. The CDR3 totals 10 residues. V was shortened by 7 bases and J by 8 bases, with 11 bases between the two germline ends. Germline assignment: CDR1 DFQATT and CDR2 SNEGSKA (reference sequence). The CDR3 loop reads CSVSRREAFF. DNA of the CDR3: TGCAGTGTCAGTCGTAGGGAAGCTTTCTTT.

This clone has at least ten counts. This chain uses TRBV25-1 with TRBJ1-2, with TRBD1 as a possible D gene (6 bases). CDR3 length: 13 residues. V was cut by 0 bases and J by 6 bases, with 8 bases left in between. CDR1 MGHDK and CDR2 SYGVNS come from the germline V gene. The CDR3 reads CASSEYKGDGYTF. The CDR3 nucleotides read TGTGCCAGCAGTGAATATAAGGGGGATGGCTACACCTTC.

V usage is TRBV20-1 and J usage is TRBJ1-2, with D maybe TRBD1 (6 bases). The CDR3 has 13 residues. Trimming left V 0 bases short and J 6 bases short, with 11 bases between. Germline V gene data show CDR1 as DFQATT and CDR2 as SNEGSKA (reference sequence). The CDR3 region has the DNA TGCAGTGCTAGAGAGTGGGGGCGGGATGGCTACACCTTC. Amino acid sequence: CSAREWGRDGYTF.

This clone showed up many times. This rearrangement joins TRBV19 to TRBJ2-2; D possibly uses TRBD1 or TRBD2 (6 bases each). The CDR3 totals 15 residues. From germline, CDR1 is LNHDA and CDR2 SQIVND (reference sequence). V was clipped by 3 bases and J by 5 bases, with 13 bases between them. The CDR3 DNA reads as TGTGCCAGTAGTATGGAGGGGGTAGAAACCGGGGAGCTGTTTTTT. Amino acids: CASSMEGVETGELFF.

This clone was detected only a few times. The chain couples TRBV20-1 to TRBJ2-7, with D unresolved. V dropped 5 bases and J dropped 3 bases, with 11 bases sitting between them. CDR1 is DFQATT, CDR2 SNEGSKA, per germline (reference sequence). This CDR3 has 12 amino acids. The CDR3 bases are TGCAGTGCTGGGCGCTGCGACTACGAGCAGTACTTC. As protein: CSAGRCDYEQYF.

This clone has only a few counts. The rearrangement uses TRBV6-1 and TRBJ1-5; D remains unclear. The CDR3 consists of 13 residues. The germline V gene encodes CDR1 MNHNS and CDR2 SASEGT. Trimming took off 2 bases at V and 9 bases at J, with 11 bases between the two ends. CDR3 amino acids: CASSEPFLGPQHF. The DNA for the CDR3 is TGTGCCAGCAGTGAACCCTTCTTGGGGCCCCAGCATTTT.

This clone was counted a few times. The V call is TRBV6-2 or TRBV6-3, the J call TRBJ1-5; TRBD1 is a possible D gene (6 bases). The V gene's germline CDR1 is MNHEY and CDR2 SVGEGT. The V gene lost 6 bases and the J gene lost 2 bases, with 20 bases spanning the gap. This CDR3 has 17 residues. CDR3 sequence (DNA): TGTGCCAGCAGCCCTGGCTGGGGGGCGGTCGGCAATCAGCCCCAGCATTTT. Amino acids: CASSPGWGAVGNQPQHF.

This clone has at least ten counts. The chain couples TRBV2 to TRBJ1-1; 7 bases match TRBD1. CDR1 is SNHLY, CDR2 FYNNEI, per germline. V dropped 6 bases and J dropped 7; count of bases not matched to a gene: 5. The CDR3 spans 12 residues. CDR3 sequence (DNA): TGTGCCAGCAGGGGGGACAGCTTTGAAGCTTTCTTT. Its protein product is CASRGDSFEAFF.

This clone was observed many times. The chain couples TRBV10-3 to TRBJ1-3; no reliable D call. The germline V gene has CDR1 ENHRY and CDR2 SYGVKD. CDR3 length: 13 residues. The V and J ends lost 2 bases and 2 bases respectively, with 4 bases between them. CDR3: CAISEDPGNTIYF. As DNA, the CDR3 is TGTGCCATCAGTGAGGACCCTGGAAACACCATATATTTT.

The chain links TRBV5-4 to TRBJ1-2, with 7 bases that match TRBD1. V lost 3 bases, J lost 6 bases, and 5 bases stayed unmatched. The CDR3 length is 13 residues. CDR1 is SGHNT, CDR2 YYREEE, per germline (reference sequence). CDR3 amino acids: CASSSGTDDGYTF. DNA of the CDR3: TGTGCCAGCAGCTCCGGGACAGACGATGGCTACACCTTC.

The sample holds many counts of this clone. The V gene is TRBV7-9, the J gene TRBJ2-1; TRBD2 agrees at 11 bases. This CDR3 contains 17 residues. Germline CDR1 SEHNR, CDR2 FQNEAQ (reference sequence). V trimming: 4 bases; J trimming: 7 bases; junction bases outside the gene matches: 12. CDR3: CASSYDRLAGFRNEQFF. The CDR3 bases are TGTGCCAGCAGCTACGACAGACTAGCGGGATTTCGGAATGAGCAGTTCTTC.

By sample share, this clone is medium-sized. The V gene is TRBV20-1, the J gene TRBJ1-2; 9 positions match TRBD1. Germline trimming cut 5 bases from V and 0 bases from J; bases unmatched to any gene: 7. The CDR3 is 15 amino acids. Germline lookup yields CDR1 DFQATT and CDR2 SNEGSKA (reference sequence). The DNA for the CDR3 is TGCAGTGCTCCGACAGGGGGGGGCCCTAACTATGGCTACACCTTC. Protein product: CSAPTGGGPNYGYTF.

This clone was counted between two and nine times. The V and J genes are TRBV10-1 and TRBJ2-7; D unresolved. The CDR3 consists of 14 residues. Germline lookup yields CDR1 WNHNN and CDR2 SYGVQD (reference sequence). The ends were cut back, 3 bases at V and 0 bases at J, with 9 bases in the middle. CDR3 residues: CASSEGVDSYEQYV. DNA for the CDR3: TGCGCCAGCAGTGAAGGTGTCGACTCCTACGAGCAGTACGTC.

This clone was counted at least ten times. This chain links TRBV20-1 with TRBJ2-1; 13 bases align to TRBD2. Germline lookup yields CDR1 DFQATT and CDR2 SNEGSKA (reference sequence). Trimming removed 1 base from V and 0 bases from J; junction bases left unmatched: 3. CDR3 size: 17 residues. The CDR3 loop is CSARGRTSGSSYNEQFF. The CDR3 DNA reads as TGCAGTGCTAGAGGTCGGACTAGCGGGAGCTCCTACAATGAGCAGTTCTTC.